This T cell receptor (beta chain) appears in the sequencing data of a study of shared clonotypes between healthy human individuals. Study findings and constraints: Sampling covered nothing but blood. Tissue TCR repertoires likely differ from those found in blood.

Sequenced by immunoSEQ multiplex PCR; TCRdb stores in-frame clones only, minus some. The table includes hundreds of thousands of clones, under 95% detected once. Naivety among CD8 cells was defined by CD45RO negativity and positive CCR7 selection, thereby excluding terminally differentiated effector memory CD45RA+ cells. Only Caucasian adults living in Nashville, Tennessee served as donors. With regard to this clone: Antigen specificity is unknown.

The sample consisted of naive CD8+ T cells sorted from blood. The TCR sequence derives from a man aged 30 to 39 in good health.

CDR3: CASSPPGGDTEAFF. As DNA, the CDR3 is TGTGCCAGCAGCCCTCCTGGGGGGGATACTGAAGCTTTCTTT. This chain uses TRBV9 with TRBJ1-1; D perhaps matches TRBD1 (5 bases). Germline V CDR1 and CDR2: SGDLS, YYNGEE. Deletions cut 4 bases from V and 5 bases from J, with 15 bases between. This CDR3 contains 14 residues.